The 28 T cell receptor beta chains given below trace back to one sample, sequenced in a study of cytotoxic CD8 clonotypes in ibrutinib-treated CLL. Produced via immunoSEQ multiplex PCR; TCRdb's table is partial and in-frame only. The sample consists of nearly 100,000 clones, 70% to 85% of them appearing once. Sequenced here: PBMCs, sampled after 12 months of ibrutinib treatment. All receptors derive from a human donor with chronic lymphocytic leukemia.

This clone turned up a few times. This chain joins TRBV4-3 and TRBJ2-2; TRBD1 is a possible D gene (6 bases). Germline CDR1 reads LGHNA; CDR2 reads YSLEER. V lost 3 bases to trimming and J lost 8 bases, with 16 bases between them. The CDR3 has 15 amino acids. The CDR3 is CASSQAGAGEGELFF. CDR3 sequence (DNA): TGCGCCAGCAGCCAGGCCGGGGCAGGGGAAGGGGAGCTGTTTTTT.

A few counts support this clone. V and J are TRBV7-2 and TRBJ1-1; 7 nucleotides align to TRBD1. The J segment lost 4 bases and the V segment lost 0 bases, leaving 5 bases of the junction unmatched. The CDR3 is 15 amino acids. Looked up from germline, CDR1 is SGHTA and CDR2 is FQGNSA. This CDR3 is CASSLATGAGTEAFF. CDR3 DNA sequence: TGTGCCAGCAGCTTAGCCACAGGGGCTGGCACTGAAGCTTTCTTT.

CDR3 protein: CASSQMTGRDTQYF. Here the CDR3 DNA reads TGCGCCAGCAGTCAGATGACAGGGAGGGATACGCAGTATTTT. The V call is TRBV10-1, the J call TRBJ2-3, with D possibly TRBD1 on 7 matching bases. Germline CDR1 reads WNHNN; CDR2 reads SYGVQD (reference sequence). The V gene lost 5 bases and the J gene lost 6 bases, with 15 bases spanning the gap. CDR3 length equals 14 residues.

This clone was seen a few times. The chain uses TRBV6-4 and TRBJ2-7; 12 nucleotides align to TRBD2. Germline lookup yields CDR1 MRHNA and CDR2 SNTAGT. The CDR3 length is 15 residues. The J segment lost 6 bases and the V segment lost 6 bases, leaving 9 bases of the junction unmatched. The CDR3 region is CASSALAGGVREQYF. The CDR3 DNA follows: TGTGCCAGCAGCGCACTAGCGGGGGGTGTTCGCGAGCAGTACTTC.

The rearrangement joins TRBV5-1 to TRBJ1-5; D call uncertain. The CDR3 spans 16 residues. Germline CDR1 is SGHRS and CDR2 is YFSETQ. The V end was cut by 0 bases, the J end by 2 bases, with 12 bases between. The CDR3 nucleotides are TGCGCCAGCAGCTTGGCCGGGGAACGAGGCAATCAGCCCCAGCATTTT. This codes for CASSLAGERGNQPQHF.

The gene calls are TRBV28 and TRBJ1-3; 7 positions agree with TRBD1. Germline lookup yields CDR1 MDHEN and CDR2 SYDVKM. J lost 4 bases, V lost 6 bases, and 6 bases had no gene match. This CDR3 is 14 amino acids long. The chain's CDR3 is CASSVAGQGNTIYF. In nucleotides, the CDR3 is TGTGCCAGCAGCGTTGCGGGACAGGGAAACACCATATATTTT.

This clone showed up just once. This sequence joins TRBV30 and TRBJ2-7, with D perhaps given as TRBD1 or TRBD2 (5 bases each). Looked up from germline, CDR1 is GTSNPN and CDR2 is SVGIG (reference sequence). The V end lost 4 bases, the J end lost 6 bases, and 16 bases lay between the germline ends. This CDR3 has 13 residues. CDR3 loop: CAWNREGKGEQYF. The CDR3 DNA sequence: TGTGCCTGGAATCGCGAGGGGAAGGGCGAGCAGTACTTC.

V usage is TRBV29-1 and J usage is TRBJ2-7; the D gene is possibly TRBD1 (6 bases). The CDR3 totals 12 residues. Germline values: CDR1 SQVTM, CDR2 ANQGSEA. V was trimmed by 2 bases and J by 3 bases, leaving 8 bases between them. The CDR3 here is CSVETGNYEQYF. The DNA for the CDR3 is TGCAGCGTTGAAACAGGGAACTACGAGCAGTACTTC.

This rearrangement joins TRBV5-1 to TRBJ2-5; 7 bases are a match to TRBD2. V dropped 0 bases and J dropped 3; count of bases not matched to a gene: 5. CDR3 length: 15 residues. The germline V gene has CDR1 SGHRS and CDR2 YFSETQ. CDR3 nucleotides: TGCGCCAGCAGCTTGGCACCCCGGGAGGAAGAGACCCAGTACTTC. Its translation: CASSLAPREEETQYF.

The V call is TRBV5-1, the J call TRBJ1-4, with a weak D call TRBD1 (6 bases). This CDR3 has 13 residues. The germline V gene encodes CDR1 SGHRS and CDR2 YFSETQ. Trimming pared 0 bases from V and 8 bases from J, leaving 8 bases between. The DNA of the CDR3 is TGCGCCAGCAGCTTGGAGGGGGAGGAAAAACTGTTTTTT. Residues: CASSLEGEEKLFF. Looking up the rest from reference TRBV5-1 and TRBJ1-4 gives the full variable domain: KAGVTQTPRYLIKTRGQQVTLSCSPISGHRSVSWYQQTPGQGLQFLFEYFSETQRNKGNFPGRFSGRQFSNSRSEMNVSTLELGDSALYLCASSLEGEEKLFFGSGTQLSVL.

On this clone itself: Other nucleotide sequences from this sample produce the same CDR3. The rearrangement uses TRBV10-3 and TRBJ2-4; no clear D gene. V lost 3 bases and J lost 4, with 4 bases in between. Germline V gene sequence: CDR1 ENHRY, CDR2 SYGVKD. The CDR3 is 12 residues long. CDR3 DNA: TGTGCCATCAGTGAAGGGAAAAACATTCAGTACTTC. Encoded protein: CAISEGKNIQYF.

The chain links TRBV5-1 to TRBJ1-1; D unresolved. The CDR3 runs to 15 residues. V was pared by 4 bases and J by 3 bases, with 16 bases between. Germline CDR1 SGHRS, CDR2 YFSETQ. This chain's CDR3 is CASSLLASGDTEAFF. In nucleotides, the CDR3 is TGCGCCAGCAGCCTCTTAGCGAGCGGCGACACTGAAGCTTTCTTT.

The genes are TRBV5-1 and TRBJ1-1; 7 bases are shared with TRBD1. The ends lost 3 bases at V and 1 base at J; junction bases unmatched: 9. The CDR3 sequence is 16 residues long. Germline CDR1 reads SGHRS; CDR2 reads YFSETQ. Here the CDR3 DNA reads TGCGCCAGCAGCTCATCTCGACAGGGATGGAACACTGAAGCTTTCTTT. This codes for CASSSSRQGWNTEAFF.

The chain uses TRBV19 and TRBJ2-7; no clear D. There are 14 residues in the CDR3. Germline-derived CDR1 and CDR2 are LNHDA and SQIVND (reference sequence). V was cut by 2 bases and J by 0 bases, with 8 bases left in between. CDR3 DNA: TGTGCCAGTAGTATAACAGCAAACTCCTACGAGCAGTACTTC. This gives the protein CASSITANSYEQYF.

This chain uses TRBV28 with TRBJ1-1; D is possibly TRBD1 (6 bases). The CDR3 runs 13 residues. Between the trimmed V and J ends, which lost 4 bases and 5 bases, there was a span of 11 bases. Germline CDR1 MDHEN, CDR2 SYDVKM. The CDR3: CASSSPQGTEAFF. DNA of the CDR3: TGTGCCAGCAGTTCCCCCCAGGGGACTGAAGCTTTCTTT.

The V gene is TRBV7-3, the J gene TRBJ2-1, with no clear D. Germline lookup yields CDR1 SGHTA and CDR2 FQGTGA. Trimming pared 4 bases from V and 8 bases from J, leaving 12 bases between. The CDR3 contains 13 residues. The chain's CDR3 is CASSSRPRDEQFF. The CDR3 region has the DNA TGTGCCAGCAGCTCCCGCCCCCGGGATGAGCAGTTCTTC.

This clone was seen just once. This chain joins TRBV4-1 and TRBJ1-1; the D is unclear. V was trimmed by 0 bases and J by 1 base, leaving 9 bases between them. Germline-derived CDR1 and CDR2 are MGHRA and YSYEKL. The CDR3 is made up of 15 amino acids. The CDR3 DNA is TGCGCCAGCAGCCAAGAGAAAGGGTGGAACACTGAAGCTTTCTTT. Amino acids: CASSQEKGWNTEAFF.

This clone has only a few counts. This sequence joins TRBV19 and TRBJ1-2; 10 bases are shared with TRBD1. There are 13 residues in the CDR3. CDR1 and CDR2 (germline): LNHDA, SQIVND (reference sequence). J lost 7 bases, V lost 9 bases, and 8 bases had no gene match. The CDR3 DNA is TGTGCCAGCACCGACAGGGGGCGAGGTGGCTACACCTTC. Translation: CASTDRGRGGYTF.

The V gene is TRBV29-1, the J gene TRBJ2-7; D might be TRBD2 (7 bases). V lost 1 base and J lost 3, with 10 bases in between. There are 13 residues in the CDR3. CDR1 and CDR2 from the germline V gene are SQVTM and ANQGSEA. CDR3 nucleotide sequence: TGCAGCGTTGAAGGAGGGGGGGGCTACGAGCAGTACTTC. Its translation: CSVEGGGGYEQYF.

The chain is built from TRBV29-1 and TRBJ1-3; possibly TRBD1 for D (6 bases). From germline, CDR1 is SQVTM and CDR2 ANQGSEA. Trimming stripped 6 bases from V and 4 bases from J, with 13 bases between. The CDR3 length is 13 residues. In DNA form, the CDR3 reads TGCAGCGTGACCCAGGGGTTCGGAAACACCATATATTTT. The encoded protein is CSVTQGFGNTIYF.

The chain carries TRBV18 and TRBJ2-7; 8 bases align to TRBD1. The V and J ends lost 4 bases and 3 bases, in that order; junction bases with no gene match: 5. The CDR3 is 14 residues long. The germline CDR1 and CDR2 sequences are KGHSH and LQKENI. The CDR3 sequence: CASSRAGGDYEQYF. The CDR3 DNA reads TGTGCCAGCTCACGGGCAGGGGGCGACTACGAGCAGTACTTC. Supplemented by reference TRBV18 and TRBJ2-7, the full variable domain reads NAGVMQNPRHLVRRRGQEARLRCSPMKGHSHVYWYRQLPEEGLKFMVYLQKENIIDESGMPKERFSAEFPKEGPSILRIQQVVRGDSAAYFCASSRAGGDYEQYFGPGTRLTVT.

The chain links TRBV6-6 to TRBJ1-2; D gene uncertain. The CDR3 loop spans 13 amino acids. The ends were cut back, 6 bases at V and 4 bases at J, with 12 bases in the middle. CDR1 MNHNY and CDR2 SVGAGI come from the germline V gene (reference sequence). The CDR3 DNA reads TGTGCCAGCAGAAAGGAGGGAGGCTATGGCTACACCTTC. Translating gives CASRKEGGYGYTF.

The chain recombines TRBV25-1 with TRBJ1-5; D is perhaps TRBD1 (6 bases). The germline CDR1 and CDR2 sequences are MGHDK and SYGVNS. V was shortened by 6 bases and J by 1 base, with 7 bases between the two germline ends. This CDR3 has 13 residues. In nucleotides, the CDR3 is TGTGCCAGCAGCGACAGGAGCAATCAGCCCCAGCATTTT. Translating it yields CASSDRSNQPQHF.

This rearrangement joins TRBV6-6 to TRBJ1-2, with TRBD1 matching 8 bases. Germline V lookup: CDR1 MNHNY, CDR2 SVGAGI (reference sequence). CDR3 length: 14 amino acids. With V trimmed by 5 bases and J by 8 bases, 10 bases remained unmatched. For the CDR3, the DNA is TGTGCCAGCAGTGGAAGTTACAGGGGGAGCGGCTACACCTTC. Translating gives CASSGSYRGSGYTF.

This chain links TRBV19 with TRBJ1-3, with D tentatively TRBD1 (5 bases). V was shortened by 7 bases and J by 2 bases, with 15 bases between the two germline ends. This CDR3 region has 15 residues. CDR1 is LNHDA and CDR2 is SQIVND in the germline V gene (reference sequence). The chain's CDR3 is CASTRGSTAGNTIYF. The DNA for the CDR3 is TGTGCCAGTACCCGGGGGTCCACTGCTGGAAACACCATATATTTT.

The V call is TRBV6-5, the J call TRBJ1-5; TRBD1 agrees at 7 bases. The CDR3 is 15 amino acids. The junction had 8 bases not matched to a gene; V was cut back by 6 bases and J by 3 bases. CDR1 is MNHEY, CDR2 SVGAGI, per germline. CDR3: CASSPQGGHNQPQHF. Written as DNA, the CDR3 is TGTGCCAGCAGCCCTCAGGGGGGGCACAATCAGCCCCAGCATTTT.

This clone has just a few counts. This chain uses TRBV29-1 with TRBJ2-2, with D perhaps matching TRBD2 (5 bases). Trimming left V 6 bases short and J 4 bases short, with 15 bases between. The germline gives CDR1 SQVTM, CDR2 ANQGSEA. This CDR3 is built from 14 residues. CDR3 sequence: CSVAEGTATGELFF. In DNA, the CDR3 is TGCAGCGTCGCCGAGGGTACGGCCACCGGGGAGCTGTTTTTT.

This clone was recorded once. V usage is TRBV11-3 and J usage is TRBJ2-7; 8 bases match TRBD1. V lost 5 bases to trimming and J lost 2 bases; unmatched junction nucleotides: 8. Germline V lookup: CDR1 SGHNT, CDR2 YENEEA. CDR3 length: 15 residues. This CDR3 reads CASSLTGGLTYEQYF. The CDR3 nucleotides are TGTGCCAGCAGCCTAACAGGGGGTCTTACCTACGAGCAGTACTTC.